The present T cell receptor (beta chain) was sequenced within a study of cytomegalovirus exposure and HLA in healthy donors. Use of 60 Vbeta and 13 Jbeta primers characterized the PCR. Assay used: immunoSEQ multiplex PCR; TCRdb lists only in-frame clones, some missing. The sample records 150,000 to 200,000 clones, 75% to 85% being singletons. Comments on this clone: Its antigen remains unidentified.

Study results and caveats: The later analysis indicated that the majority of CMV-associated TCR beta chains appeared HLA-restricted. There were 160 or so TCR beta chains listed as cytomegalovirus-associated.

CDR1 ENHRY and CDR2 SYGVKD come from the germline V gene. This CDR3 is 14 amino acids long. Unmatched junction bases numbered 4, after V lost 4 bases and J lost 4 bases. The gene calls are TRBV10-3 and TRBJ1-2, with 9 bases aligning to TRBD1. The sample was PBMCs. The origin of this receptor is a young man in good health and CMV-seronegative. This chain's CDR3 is CAISAQGAVYGYTF. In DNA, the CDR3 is TGTGCCATCAGTGCACAGGGGGCTGTCTATGGCTACACCTTC.